This TCR beta chain was sequenced during a study of T cell responses to AZD1222 COVID-19 vaccine. Whole-study context: Whether given at about 4 or about 12 weeks, second doses were pooled. Study-level points and caveats: None of the repertoires were sampled until the peak T cell response had passed. Clonal diversity may have been underestimated, and the donors were mostly white British, with more females than males. After two AZD1222 doses, spike-specific TCR breadth and depth rose versus day 0.

Notes on this clone: Its antigen is not identified.

CDR1 is SGDLS and CDR2 is YYNGEE in the germline V gene. Trimming shortened V by 2 bases and J by 0 bases, and 4 bases separated the two germline ends. The CDR3 loop spans 13 amino acids. The data were produced by immunoSEQ multiplex PCR, yet TCRdb's version contains in-frame clones alone and is incomplete. This repertoire shows around 110,000 clones, roughly nine tenths found once; its top ten account for roughly 7%. The V call is TRBV9, the J call TRBJ2-3, with D unclear. The source was peripheral blood, collected on day 0 of AZD1222 vaccination. The TCR originated in an adult in good health. This CDR3 reads CASSVTSTDTQYF. CDR3 nucleotide sequence: TGTGCCAGCAGCGTGACTAGCACAGATACGCAGTATTTT.